This T cell receptor (beta chain) was sequenced for a study of shared clonotypes between healthy human individuals (dated by TCRdb to about 2020). Broadly, across the study: The cohort included three men and two women between 18 and 49 years of age. Per donor, three plates each were used for CD4 naive and CD4 memory, two for CD8 naive, and one for CD8 memory. Leukapheresis yielded between about 0.94 and 10 billion PBMCs per donor. Libraries were prepared and TCR repertoires were sequenced by different laboratories using diverse techniques, in order to increase sequencing depth and limit assay-specific biases. Blood TCR repertoires of a handful of healthy adults were deeply sequenced to estimate repertoire size and the extent of clonotype sharing between individuals. The paper's findings and limits, for the study overall: Sampling was restricted to blood, and TCR repertoires in tissues likely differ from the TCR repertoires found in blood. Incomplete sequencing was indicated by rarefaction of sorted-subset datasets, despite the large sequencing depth. Clonotypes shared by all four sorted-subset donors showed higher generation probabilities than non-shared clonotypes. Pairwise subsampling led to the expectation that sequencing depth would affect the degree of clonotype sharing among donors. Estimated clonotype richness was generally larger for naive than for memory subsets. When several donors were compared, the shared fraction of clonotypes was 5% to 6.5% for naive CD4, over 3% for naive CD8, about 2.4% for memory CD4, and about 0.36% for memory CD8. Because the study included a small number of donors, the genetic and exposure-history diversity represented was limited.

Points on this clone: Its antigen remains undetermined. Base qualities are not at hand, and no much larger clone is one base apart.

The CDR3 runs 14 residues from the cysteine to the phenylalanine. Of the read, only the CDR3 DNA is kept; its 42 bases are in frame from base 1. Relative to germline, V is missing 4 bases and J is missing 7 bases, with 9 bases of the junction outside any gene match. According to the germline V gene, CDR1 reads MNHNS and CDR2 reads SASEGT. TCR CDR3 regions were amplified from genomic DNA by multiplex PCR using the deep immunoSEQ assay. Extracted genomic DNA from each cell subset was spread evenly across all wells of several immunoSEQ 96-well plates, with each plate serving as a replicate. For sorted subsets, about 200 ng genomic DNA, equal to tens of thousands of T cell genomes, was loaded into each replicate PCR. Purified libraries were quantified with a Qubit 3.0 fluorometer, sized on a Bioanalyzer 2100, and re-quantified with the KAPA Library Quantification kit. Each immunoSEQ 96-well plate was sequenced on its own single-read 150-cycle Illumina NextSeq 550 flow cell. The study's own analysis went as follows. The immunoSEQ output contained only junctional sequences without quality scores, so filtering could not match that applied to full-length reads. To assign V/J genes and CDR3, sequences were annotated against IMGT germline references using PyIR, a Python wrapper for IgBLAST v1.9. Reads with weak V/J assignments (E-value above 1e-6), missing CDR3, stop codons, out-of-frame junctions, or ambiguous translated residues were removed. V3J clonotypes were defined as sequences sharing the same inferred V gene, J gene, and CDR3 amino acid sequence. The percentage overlap between two repertoires was calculated by dividing the number of shared unique clonotypes by the size of the smaller repertoire. Three approaches were used to assess repertoire richness: RTK rarefaction, the Chao1 estimator, and Recon v2.1 estimates of unobserved clonotypes. For all TCRbeta clonotypes obtained by the gDNA method from four donors, generation probabilities were computed with OLGA. As stored in TCRdb, this immuneACCESS dataset retains in-frame rearrangements with V and J assigned. A fraction of the clones does not appear; measured against another copy, unresolved V genes explain less than half of the discrepancy, and the remainder lacks a known reason. From that table come the V and J calls and clone size; the DNA was used to work out D and trimming. Across this sample there are around 640,000 clones, with 90% to 97% seen only once. Less than 0.12% of the sample belongs to the ten largest clones.

CD8 naive samples were obtained by positive selection for CCR7 among CD45RO-negative cells, yielding a CD45RA+CCR7+ population from which TemRA cells were excluded. Donors were healthy HIV-negative adults with no recently reported acute infections or vaccinations. Every donor was a Caucasian adult residing in Nashville, Tennessee, USA. After blood collection by leukapheresis, PBMCs were isolated using Ficoll-Histopaque density gradient centrifugation and then cryopreserved in the vapor phase of liquid nitrogen. Purity and quantity of every magnetically sorted T cell population were checked by analytical flow cytometry. Genomic DNA was isolated from every sorted fraction and measured by UV absorbance on a Nanodrop 2000c.

This sequence uses TRBV6-1 and TRBJ2-7, and TRBD1 aligns with 8 junction nucleotides. The sequencing sample was made of naive CD8+ T cells sorted from blood. The cell subset or site label corresponds to: CD45RA+CCR7+. This TCR came from a woman aged 25 to 45 in good health. The DNA sequence is as follows: TGTGCCAGCAGTGTTCGACAGGGGCGGAGGGAGCAGTACTTC. It codes for CASSVRQGRREQYF.